The 26 T cell receptor beta chains in this list originate from one sample, sequenced in a study of blood T cell repertoires in COVID-19. Libraries were prepared by immunoSEQ multiplex PCR; TCRdb keeps only in-frame clonotypes and omits some of them. The sample lists 350,000 to 550,000 clones, around 89% occurring once. Material for sequencing was peripheral blood. These TCRs come from a woman aged 25 to 39 with acute or convalescent COVID-19.

The V and J genes are TRBV7-9 and TRBJ2-2, with TRBD1 matching over 9 bases. After removal of 1 base from V and 4 bases from J, the junction contained 4 bases not matched to a gene. This CDR3 region has 16 residues. CDR1 and CDR2 (germline): SEHNR, FQNEAQ (reference sequence). The CDR3 nucleotides are TGTGCCAGCAGCTTAGGGGGACAGGGAACCACCGGGGAGCTGTTTTTT. Translated: CASSLGGQGTTGELFF.

The rearrangement links TRBV5-1 to TRBJ2-7; maybe TRBD1 (5 bases). CDR1 and CDR2 (germline): SGHRS, YFSETQ. Trimming shortened V by 2 bases and J by 6 bases, and 15 bases separated the two germline ends. This CDR3 region has 14 residues. DNA of the CDR3: TGCGCCAGCAGCTTTGACAGACGTTTGGGCGAGCAGTACTTC. It translates to CASSFDRRLGEQYF.

The chain has TRBV21-1 and TRBJ2-5; the table's TRBD2 call for D was not verified on the DNA. TRBV21-1 is reported as a pseudogene. This CDR3 region has 17 residues. CDR3 in amino acids: CASSKEGIAGGMKTQYF. The CDR3 DNA is TGTGCCAGCAGCAAAGAGGGAATAGCGGGGGGCATGAAGACCCAGTACTTC.

The rearrangement links TRBV2 to TRBJ1-2; 8 bases align to TRBD1. V lost 1 base to trimming and J lost 4 bases; unmatched junction nucleotides: 5. CDR3 length equals 15 residues. The germline V gene encodes CDR1 SNHLY and CDR2 FYNNEI. CDR3 protein: CASSEGTGLAYGYTF. For the CDR3, the DNA is TGTGCCAGCAGTGAAGGGACAGGGCTTGCCTATGGCTACACCTTC.

The table lists this clone with a count of one. V is TRBV21-1 and J is TRBJ2-7; the table assigns TRBD1, which was not confirmed against the DNA. TRBV21-1 is recorded as a pseudogene. This CDR3 comprises 14 residues. This chain's CDR3 is CASRLRQGDYEQYF. CDR3 nucleotide sequence: TGTGCCAGCAGATTGAGACAGGGAGACTACGAGCAGTACTTC.

V and J are TRBV30 and TRBJ1-1, with a possible D match to TRBD1 (5 bases). This CDR3 region has 12 residues. Germline assignment: CDR1 GTSNPN and CDR2 SVGIG (reference sequence). Trimming shortened V by 4 bases and J by 10 bases, and 16 bases separated the two germline ends. The CDR3 region has the DNA TGTGCCTGGACCTCCAGCGGGACCGGAGCTTTCTTT. It specifies CAWTSSGTGAFF.

The chain has TRBV5-6 and TRBJ2-2; 7 nucleotides match TRBD2. Germline values: CDR1 SGHDT, CDR2 YYEEEE. This CDR3 spans 15 amino acids. J was trimmed by 3 bases and V by 2 bases; bases with no gene match: 4. The CDR3 is CASSFERGYTGELFF. The CDR3 nucleotides are TGTGCCAGCAGCTTTGAGCGGGGCTACACCGGGGAGCTGTTTTTT.

This clone was seen just once. The chain uses TRBV5-5 and TRBJ1-2, with 10 bases fitting TRBD1. The V gene end was trimmed by 0 bases and the J gene end by 7 bases; junction bases not matched to a gene: 3. Germline CDR1 and CDR2: SGHKS and YYEKEE (reference sequence). CDR3 length: 14 amino acids. The CDR3 DNA reads TGTGCCAGCAGCTTGGTGGACAGGGGGTTTGGCTACACCTTC. Amino acids: CASSLVDRGFGYTF.

This clone was seen a handful of times. The chain carries TRBV25-1 and TRBJ2-5, with 8 bases matching TRBD2. V gave up 3 bases and J gave up 4 bases; unmatched junction bases: 10. Germline-derived CDR1 and CDR2 are MGHDK and SYGVNS. This CDR3 has 16 residues. CDR3 loop: CASSEGIGGVTETQYF. The CDR3 nucleotides read TGTGCCAGCAGTGAGGGTATCGGGGGGGTAACAGAGACCCAGTACTTC.

The chain has TRBV5-1 and TRBJ2-5, with 7 bases aligning to TRBD2. Germline CDR1 reads SGHRS; CDR2 reads YFSETQ. This CDR3 spans 19 amino acids. V lost 4 bases and J lost 2; bases outside the gene matches: 20. DNA of the CDR3: TGCGCCAGCAGCCCCACCCGGGTGGGGGGGGACTACCTACAAGAGACCCAGTACTTC. Translated: CASSPTRVGGDYLQETQYF.

This clone showed up just once. This rearrangement joins TRBV5-1 to TRBJ2-1, with 9 bases fitting TRBD1. CDR3 length equals 16 residues. After removal of 5 bases from V and 2 bases from J, the junction contained 8 bases not matched to a gene. Germline values: CDR1 SGHRS, CDR2 YFSETQ. In DNA, the CDR3 is TGCGCCAGCAGACTAACCACAGGGGGCGCCTACAATGAGCAGTTCTTC. It is translated as CASRLTTGGAYNEQFF.

The rearrangement uses TRBV10-2 and TRBJ2-5; 9 nucleotides line up with TRBD2. J lost 2 bases, V lost 0 bases, and 4 bases had no gene match. The CDR3 has 16 amino acids. Germline assignment: CDR1 WSHSY and CDR2 SAAADI. CDR3 in amino acids: CASSESQAGGQETQYF. CDR3 coding DNA: TGCGCCAGCAGTGAGTCGCAAGCGGGGGGTCAAGAGACCCAGTACTTC.

This chain links TRBV7-9 with TRBJ1-1; D is unclear. CDR1 is SEHNR and CDR2 is FQNEAQ in the germline V gene (reference sequence). Trimming removed 1 base from V and 4 bases from J, with 10 bases in between. The CDR3 has 14 amino acids. CDR3 bases: TGTGCCAGCAGCTTAGTTCTCGGGAGCACTGAAGCTTTCTTT. Encoded protein: CASSLVLGSTEAFF.

V is TRBV20-1 and J is TRBJ2-5, with D uncertain. In germline, CDR1 is DFQATT, CDR2 SNEGSKA (reference sequence). The CDR3 is 11 residues long. The V gene lost 1 base and the J gene lost 4 bases, with 4 bases spanning the gap. The CDR3 DNA sequence: TGCAGTGCTAGAGCCCGAGAGACCCAGTACTTC. Protein: CSARARETQYF.

The genes are TRBV21-1 and TRBJ1-1; TRBD1 is the table's D call, not checked against the DNA. TRBV21-1 represents a pseudogene. The CDR3 extends over 14 amino acids. The CDR3 DNA is TGTGCCAGCAGCGCCCACAAAAGGAACACTGAAGCTTTCTTT. Translation: CASSAHKRNTEAFF.

This chain connects TRBV5-6 to TRBJ2-5; 9 bases are shared with TRBD2. J gave up 2 bases and V 3 bases, and 8 bases lay outside the gene matches. The germline V gene encodes CDR1 SGHDT and CDR2 YYEEEE. CDR3 size: 16 residues. CDR3 region: CASSSKAGGPQETQYF. In nucleotides, the CDR3 is TGTGCCAGCAGCTCTAAAGCGGGGGGTCCTCAAGAGACCCAGTACTTC.

The chain links TRBV5-4 to TRBJ2-7; D possibly corresponds to TRBD2 (6 bases). V was pared by 9 bases and J by 2 bases, with 18 bases between. Germline V gene lookup returns CDR1 SGHNT and CDR2 YYREEE (reference sequence). CDR3 length: 14 residues. CDR3 nucleotide sequence: TGTGCCACCTTCCGGGACTTGTCAGCCTACGAGCAGTACTTC. Translating it yields CATFRDLSAYEQYF.

This chain joins TRBV27 and TRBJ2-1; 8 positions agree with TRBD1. CDR1 MNHEY and CDR2 SMNVEV come from the germline V gene (reference sequence). CDR3 length: 20 amino acids. With 5 bases clipped from V and 3 bases from J, the junction kept 21 bases outside the gene matches. In nucleotides, the CDR3 is TGTGCCAGCAGTCGGACGTCGTTCAGGGGGCCCGTGCTATTCTACAATGAGCAGTTCTTC. It is translated as CASSRTSFRGPVLFYNEQFF.

This chain connects TRBV3-1 (or the pseudogene TRBV3-2) to TRBJ2-2; perhaps TRBD1 as D (6 bases). V lost 0 bases, J lost 3 bases, and 8 bases lay in between. The CDR3 sequence is 15 residues long. From germline, CDR1 is LGHDT and CDR2 YNNKEL (reference sequence). The CDR3 here is CASSQDWTDTGELFF. The CDR3 bases are TGTGCCAGCAGCCAAGATTGGACAGACACCGGGGAGCTGTTTTTT.

The chain uses TRBV13 and TRBJ1-1; 7 bases map to TRBD1. The trim removed 5 bases at V and 4 bases at J, leaving 7 bases unmatched. The CDR3 spans 14 residues. Germline V gene sequence: CDR1 PRHDT, CDR2 FYEKMQ (reference sequence). The CDR3 bases are TGTGCCAGCAGCACACAGGGGCTTGGCACTGAAGCTTTCTTT. The encoded protein is CASSTQGLGTEAFF.

The chain combines TRBV12-3 or TRBV12-4 with TRBJ2-7; D remains unclear. V was pared by 6 bases and J by 4 bases, with 7 bases between. The CDR3 contains 11 residues. The CDR3 sequence is CASRLEYEQYF. The DNA of the CDR3 is TGTGCCAGCAGGCTAGAATACGAGCAGTACTTC.

J is TRBJ1-1 and V is TRBV2; 7 bases are a match to TRBD1. This CDR3 comprises 14 residues. Germline V CDR1 and CDR2: SNHLY, FYNNEI. Unmatched junction bases numbered 3, after V lost 2 bases and J lost 3 bases. CDR3 residues: CASSERGRDTEAFF. The CDR3 coding sequence is TGTGCCAGCAGTGAAAGGGGGCGGGACACTGAAGCTTTCTTT.

The chain uses TRBV5-4 and TRBJ2-7; 7 bases match TRBD2. Losses at the gene ends were 0 bases for V and 0 bases for J; bases not matched to a gene: 6. The CDR3 is made up of 16 amino acids. The germline CDR1 and CDR2 sequences are SGHNT and YYREEE (reference sequence). CDR3: CASSLEAGPSSYEQYF. CDR3 in DNA: TGTGCCAGCAGCTTGGAAGCGGGGCCGAGCTCCTACGAGCAGTACTTC.

The V call is TRBV4-1, the J call TRBJ2-1; TRBD2 matches at 7 bases. Trimming at V came to 4 bases and at J to 0 bases, leaving 6 bases not matched to a gene. The CDR3 runs 16 residues. Germline V gene data show CDR1 as MGHRA and CDR2 as YSYEKL. The CDR3 protein is CASSPQRGVSYNEQFF. CDR3 in DNA: TGCGCCAGCAGCCCCCAACGGGGGGTCTCCTACAATGAGCAGTTCTTC.

The gene calls are TRBV4-1 and TRBJ1-1; 7 bases fit TRBD1. J gave up 4 bases and V 0 bases, and 5 bases lay outside the gene matches. The CDR3 sequence is 15 residues long. The germline gives CDR1 MGHRA, CDR2 YSYEKL. CDR3 residues: CASSQETGDSTEAFF. As DNA, the CDR3 is TGCGCCAGCAGCCAAGAAACAGGGGACTCCACTGAAGCTTTCTTT.

This chain uses TRBV5-4 with TRBJ2-2; perhaps TRBD2 as D (5 bases). The CDR3 length is 13 residues. From germline, CDR1 is SGHNT and CDR2 YYREEE (reference sequence). V lost 7 bases and J 1 base, leaving 8 bases between the germline ends. Written as DNA, the CDR3 is TGTGCCAGCGGGGAGCGGAACACCGGGGAGCTGTTTTTT. This translates into CASGERNTGELFF.